The rows below give T cell receptor beta chains drawn from one sample of a study of T cells in Graves' hyperthyroidism and ophthalmopathy. TCRdb called the multiplex PCR reads again in MiXCR, with one record for every CDR3 protein. Of about 35,000 distinct CDR3 sequences detected, about 50% appear once; the ten largest clones hold roughly 6.2%. Source material: blood. Receptors originate from a woman aged 45-60 years with Graves' hyperthyroidism that later progressed to Graves' ophthalmopathy. The CDR3 runs from the conserved cysteine through the conserved F or W. A D gene is named only where the DNA matches it firmly. Rows give clone size only sometimes, using once, few, many, or a class for an expanded clone.

CDR3 DNA	CDR3 protein	J gene	D gene	CDR3 length	V gene	clone size
TGTGCCAGCAGCTTACAGCGGGAGAGAGGTGAGCAGTTCTTC	CASSLQRERGEQFF	TRBJ2-1	TRBD2	14	TRBV7-9	.
TGCGCCAGCAGTGGAACAGCCTCTGGAAACACCATATATTTT	CASSGTASGNTIYF	TRBJ1-3	.	14	TRBV10-1	medium-sized
TGTGCCAGCAGTTACTCCACAGCGCTACAAGAGACCCAGTACTTC	CASSYSTALQETQYF	TRBJ2-5	.	15	TRBV6-5	.
TGCAGTGCAAGGGTTAGCGGGACACATAGCAATCAGCCCCAGCATTTT	CSARVSGTHSNQPQHF	TRBJ1-5	.	16	TRBV20-1	.
TGTGCCAGCAGCTTAACAGGGCGAAGGGGTGAAAAACTGTTTTTT	CASSLTGRRGEKLFF	TRBJ1-4	.	15	TRBV7-9	many
TGTGCCACCAGTGATTCCGGACCCCGACAGTTCGAGACCCAGTACTTC	CATSDSGPRQFETQYF	TRBJ2-5	.	16	TRBV24-1	medium-sized
TGTGCCAGCAGTGAACCGGGACAGGGGTGGTATGGCTACACCTTC	CASSEPGQGWYGYTF	TRBJ1-2	TRBD1	15	TRBV25-1	medium-sized
TGTGCCAGCAGCTTAGAGGGGAGGGGGACAGGGATCGATGAGCAGTTCTTC	CASSLEGRGTGIDEQFF	TRBJ2-1	TRBD1	17	TRBV11-2	many
TGTGCCAGCAGCCTGGTAATAGGACACACAGATACGCAGTATTTT	CASSLVIGHTDTQYF	TRBJ2-3	.	15	TRBV3-1	many
TGCGCCAGCAGCTCTAAATTAAACAGGGGGCAAAACACCGGGGAGCTGTTTTTT	CASSSKLNRGQNTGELFF	TRBJ2-2	TRBD1	18	TRBV5-1	.
TGTGCCAGCAGCCCCCGGACAGGGGAGAGTACGCAGTATTTT	CASSPRTGESTQYF	TRBJ2-3	TRBD1	14	TRBV13	many
TGCGCCTGCAGCCCTGAGGGGCAGGGGCGCGAGACCCAGTACTTC	CACSPEGQGRETQYF	TRBJ2-5	.	15	TRBV4-1	.
TGTGCCAGCAGCCAAGGACAGGGGAGCTCCTACGAGCAGTACTTC	CASSQGQGSSYEQYF	TRBJ2-7	TRBD1	15	TRBV3-1	many
TGCAGTGCTAAGGGGCGGATCCCCTACGAGCAGTACTTC	CSAKGRIPYEQYF	TRBJ2-7	.	13	TRBV20-1	medium-sized
TGCGCCAGCAGCCAAGCGTCTCGGGAGGGGGGCTACACCTTC	CASSQASREGGYTF	TRBJ1-2	.	14	TRBV4-1	many
TGTGCCAGCCGGCGTGTTGGGGGGCTAGCTCCCACCCCAGGCTACGAGCAGTACTTC	CASRRVGGLAPTPGYEQYF	TRBJ2-7	.	19	TRBV27	.
TGTGCCAGCATTCCAGGACAGGGGAGATGTAAGGAGCAGTTCTTC	CASIPGQGRCKEQFF	TRBJ2-1	TRBD1	15	TRBV28	.